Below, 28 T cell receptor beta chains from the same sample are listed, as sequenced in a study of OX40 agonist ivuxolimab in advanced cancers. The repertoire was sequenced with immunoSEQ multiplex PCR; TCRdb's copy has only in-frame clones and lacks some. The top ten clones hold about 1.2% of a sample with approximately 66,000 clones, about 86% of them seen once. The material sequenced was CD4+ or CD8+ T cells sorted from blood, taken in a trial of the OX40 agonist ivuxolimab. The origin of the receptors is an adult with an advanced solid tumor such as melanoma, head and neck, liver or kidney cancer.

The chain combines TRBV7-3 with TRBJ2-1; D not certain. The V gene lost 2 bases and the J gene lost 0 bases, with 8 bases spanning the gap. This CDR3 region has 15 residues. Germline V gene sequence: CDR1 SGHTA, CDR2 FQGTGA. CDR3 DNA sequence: TGTGCCAGCAGCTTATATAAGGGCTCCTACAATGAGCAGTTCTTC. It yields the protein CASSLYKGSYNEQFF.

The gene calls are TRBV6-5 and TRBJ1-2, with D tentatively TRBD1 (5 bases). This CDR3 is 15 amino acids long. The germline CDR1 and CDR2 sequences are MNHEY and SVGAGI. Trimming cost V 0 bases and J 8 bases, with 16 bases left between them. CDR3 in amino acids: CASSYSQGPEQGYTF. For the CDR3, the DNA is TGTGCCAGCAGTTACTCTCAGGGACCCGAGCAAGGCTACACCTTC.

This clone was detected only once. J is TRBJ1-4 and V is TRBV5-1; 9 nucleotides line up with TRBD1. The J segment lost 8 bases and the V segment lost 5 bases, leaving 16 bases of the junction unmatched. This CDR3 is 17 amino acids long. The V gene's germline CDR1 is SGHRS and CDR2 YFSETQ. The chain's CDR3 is CASRFGFRRQGEEKLFF. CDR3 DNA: TGCGCCAGCAGGTTTGGATTCCGACGACAGGGGGAAGAAAAACTGTTTTTT.

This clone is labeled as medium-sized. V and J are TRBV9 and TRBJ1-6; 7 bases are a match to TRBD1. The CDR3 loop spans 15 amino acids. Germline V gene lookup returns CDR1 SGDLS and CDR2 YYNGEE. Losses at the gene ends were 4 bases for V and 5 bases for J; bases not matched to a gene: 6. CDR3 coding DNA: TGTGCCAGCAGCAATCAGGGGGACCATAATTCACCCCTCCACTTT. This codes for CASSNQGDHNSPLHF.

The CDR3 DNA sequence: TGTGCCAGCAGCTCTATGGGGGCCACGAACACCGGGGAGCTGTTTTTT. Residues: CASSSMGATNTGELFF. The chain joins TRBV7-2 to TRBJ2-2; possible D gene TRBD1, 6 bases. V was trimmed by 4 bases and J by 0 bases, leaving 12 bases between them. The germline V gene encodes CDR1 SGHTA and CDR2 FQGNSA. The length of the CDR3 is 16 residues.

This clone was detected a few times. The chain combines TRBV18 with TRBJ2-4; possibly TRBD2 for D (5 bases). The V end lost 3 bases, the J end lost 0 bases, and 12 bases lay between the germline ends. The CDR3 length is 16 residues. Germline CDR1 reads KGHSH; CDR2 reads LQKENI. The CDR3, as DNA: TGTGCCAGCTCACCTGGAGAGGGTGTAGCCAAAAACATTCAGTACTTC. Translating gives CASSPGEGVAKNIQYF.

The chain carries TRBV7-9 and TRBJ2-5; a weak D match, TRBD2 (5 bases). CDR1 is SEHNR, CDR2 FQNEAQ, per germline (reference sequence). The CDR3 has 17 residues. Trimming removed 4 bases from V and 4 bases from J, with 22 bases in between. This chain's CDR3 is CASSWVTTLTSPETQYF. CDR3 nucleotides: TGTGCCAGCAGCTGGGTGACTACTTTGACGTCCCCAGAGACCCAGTACTTC.

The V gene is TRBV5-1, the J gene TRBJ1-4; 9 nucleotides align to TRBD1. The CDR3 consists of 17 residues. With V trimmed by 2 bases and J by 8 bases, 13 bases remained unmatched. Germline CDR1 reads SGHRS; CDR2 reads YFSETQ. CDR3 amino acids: CASSLQQGATVSEKLFF. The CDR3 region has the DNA TGCGCCAGCAGCTTACAACAGGGGGCGACGGTGAGCGAAAAACTGTTTTTT.

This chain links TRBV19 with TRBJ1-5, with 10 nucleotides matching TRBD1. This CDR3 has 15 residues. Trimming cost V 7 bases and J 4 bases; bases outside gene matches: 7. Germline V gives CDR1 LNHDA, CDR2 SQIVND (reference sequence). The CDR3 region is CASNNPGQGNQPQHF. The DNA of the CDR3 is TGTGCCAGTAACAATCCGGGACAGGGGAATCAGCCCCAGCATTTT.

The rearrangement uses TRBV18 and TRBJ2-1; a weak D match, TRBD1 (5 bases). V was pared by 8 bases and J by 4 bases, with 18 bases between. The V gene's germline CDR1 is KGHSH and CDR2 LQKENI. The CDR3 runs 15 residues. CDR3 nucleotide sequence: TGTGCCAGCCTCTCCTCCCTGGGGCTATACAATGAGCAGTTCTTC. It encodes CASLSSLGLYNEQFF.

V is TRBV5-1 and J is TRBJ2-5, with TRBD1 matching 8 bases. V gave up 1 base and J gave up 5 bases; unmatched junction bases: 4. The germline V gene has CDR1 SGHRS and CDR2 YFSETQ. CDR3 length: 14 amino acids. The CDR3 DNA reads TGCGCCAGCAGCTTGCAGGGGGCAGGGGAGACCCAGTACTTC. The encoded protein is CASSLQGAGETQYF. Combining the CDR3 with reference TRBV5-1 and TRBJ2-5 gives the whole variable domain KAGVTQTPRYLIKTRGQQVTLSCSPISGHRSVSWYQQTPGQGLQFLFEYFSETQRNKGNFPGRFSGRQFSNSRSEMNVSTLELGDSALYLCASSLQGAGETQYFGPGTRLLVL.

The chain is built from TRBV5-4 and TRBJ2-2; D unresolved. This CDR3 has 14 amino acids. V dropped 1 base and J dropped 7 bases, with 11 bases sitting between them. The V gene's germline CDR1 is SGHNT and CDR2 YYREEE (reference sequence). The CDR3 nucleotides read TGTGCCAGCAGCTTGTTGGGTCTTGGCGGGGAGCTGTTTTTT. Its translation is CASSLLGLGGELFF.

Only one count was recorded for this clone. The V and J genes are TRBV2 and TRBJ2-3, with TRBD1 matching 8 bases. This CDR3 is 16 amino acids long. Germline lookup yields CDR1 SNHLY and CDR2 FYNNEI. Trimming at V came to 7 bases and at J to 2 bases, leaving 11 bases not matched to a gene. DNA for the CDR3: TGTGCCAGCAACGGACAGGGCCTAGTCCTCACAGATACGCAGTATTTT. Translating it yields CASNGQGLVLTDTQYF.

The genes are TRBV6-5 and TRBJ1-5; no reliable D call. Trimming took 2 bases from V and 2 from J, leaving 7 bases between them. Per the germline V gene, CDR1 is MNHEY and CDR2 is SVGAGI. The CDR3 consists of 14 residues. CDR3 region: CASSYREGNQPQHF. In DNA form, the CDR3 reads TGTGCCAGCAGTTACCGGGAGGGCAATCAGCCCCAGCATTTT.

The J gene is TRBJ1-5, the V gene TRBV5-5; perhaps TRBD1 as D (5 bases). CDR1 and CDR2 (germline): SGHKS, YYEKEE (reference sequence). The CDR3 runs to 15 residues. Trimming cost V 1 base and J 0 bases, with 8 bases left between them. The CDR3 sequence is CASSLHGGSNQPQHF. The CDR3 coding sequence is TGTGCCAGCAGCTTGCACGGGGGTAGCAATCAGCCCCAGCATTTT.

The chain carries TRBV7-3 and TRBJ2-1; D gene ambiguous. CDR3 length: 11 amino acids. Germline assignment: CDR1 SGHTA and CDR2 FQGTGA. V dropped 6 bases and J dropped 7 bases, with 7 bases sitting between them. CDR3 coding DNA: TGTGCCAGCAGGCGTCGGAATGAGCAGTTCTTC. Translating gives CASRRRNEQFF. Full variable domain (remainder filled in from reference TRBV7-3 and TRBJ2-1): GAGVSQTPSNKVTEKGKYVELRCDPISGHTALYWYRQSLGQGPEFLIYFQGTGAADDSGLPNDRFFAVRPEGSVSTLKIQRTERGDSAVYLCASRRRNEQFFGPGTRLTVL.

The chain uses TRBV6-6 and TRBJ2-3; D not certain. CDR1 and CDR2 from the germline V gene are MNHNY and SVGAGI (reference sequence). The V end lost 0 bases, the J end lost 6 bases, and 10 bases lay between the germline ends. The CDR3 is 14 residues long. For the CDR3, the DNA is TGTGCCAGCAGTTACTCTACAACGACCGATACGCAGTATTTT. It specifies CASSYSTTTDTQYF.

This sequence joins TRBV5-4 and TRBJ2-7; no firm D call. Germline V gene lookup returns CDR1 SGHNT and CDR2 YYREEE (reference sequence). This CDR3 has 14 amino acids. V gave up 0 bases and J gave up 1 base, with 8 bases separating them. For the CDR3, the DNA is TGTGCCAGCAGCTTGGCGTCAGCGTCCTACGAGCAGTACTTC. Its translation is CASSLASASYEQYF.

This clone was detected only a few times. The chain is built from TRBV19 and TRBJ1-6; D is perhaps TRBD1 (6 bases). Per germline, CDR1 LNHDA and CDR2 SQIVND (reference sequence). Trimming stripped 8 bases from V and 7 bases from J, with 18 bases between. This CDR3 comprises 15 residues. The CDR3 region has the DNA TGTGCCAGTGCCCAAGGGGGTGCCCGCAATTCACCCCTCCACTTT. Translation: CASAQGGARNSPLHF.

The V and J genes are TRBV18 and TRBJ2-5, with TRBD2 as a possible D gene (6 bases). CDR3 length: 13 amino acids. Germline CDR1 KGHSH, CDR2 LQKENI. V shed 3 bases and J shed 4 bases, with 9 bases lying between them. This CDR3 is CASSPQAGETQYF. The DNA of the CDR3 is TGTGCCAGCTCACCTCAAGCGGGAGAGACCCAGTACTTC.

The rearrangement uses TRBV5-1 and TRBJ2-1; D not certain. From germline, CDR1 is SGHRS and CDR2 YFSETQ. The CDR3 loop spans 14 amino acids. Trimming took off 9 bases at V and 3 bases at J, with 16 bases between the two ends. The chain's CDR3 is CATGSAAGYNEQFF. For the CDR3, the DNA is TGCGCCACCGGAAGTGCTGCCGGCTACAATGAGCAGTTCTTC.

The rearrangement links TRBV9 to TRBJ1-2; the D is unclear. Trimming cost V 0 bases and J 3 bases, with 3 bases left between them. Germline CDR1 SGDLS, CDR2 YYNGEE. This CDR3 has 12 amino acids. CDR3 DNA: TGTGCCAGCAGCGTAGGGGACTATGGCTACACCTTC. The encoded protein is CASSVGDYGYTF.

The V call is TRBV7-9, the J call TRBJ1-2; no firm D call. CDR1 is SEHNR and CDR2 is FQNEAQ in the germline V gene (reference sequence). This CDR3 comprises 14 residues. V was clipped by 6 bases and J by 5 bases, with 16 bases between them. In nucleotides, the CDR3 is TGTGCCAGCAGGCCCTGGGCGGCTGATTATGGCTACACCTTC. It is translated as CASRPWAADYGYTF.

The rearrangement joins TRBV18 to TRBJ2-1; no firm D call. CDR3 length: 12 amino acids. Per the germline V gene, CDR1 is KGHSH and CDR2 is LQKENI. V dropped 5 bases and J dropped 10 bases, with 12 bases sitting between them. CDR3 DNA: TGTGCCAGCTCAGGACCTCGTGGGGAGCAGTTCTTC. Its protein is CASSGPRGEQFF. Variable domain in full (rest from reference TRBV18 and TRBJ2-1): NAGVMQNPRHLVRRRGQEARLRCSPMKGHSHVYWYRQLPEEGLKFMVYLQKENIIDESGMPKERFSAEFPKEGPSILRIQQVVRGDSAAYFCASSGPRGEQFFGPGTRLTVL.

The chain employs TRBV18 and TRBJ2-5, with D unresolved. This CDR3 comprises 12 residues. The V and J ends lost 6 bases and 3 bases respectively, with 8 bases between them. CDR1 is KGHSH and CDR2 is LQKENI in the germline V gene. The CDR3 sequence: CASSRNKETQYF. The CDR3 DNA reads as TGTGCCAGCTCCCGGAACAAAGAGACCCAGTACTTC. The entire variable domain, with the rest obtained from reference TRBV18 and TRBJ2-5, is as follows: NAGVMQNPRHLVRRRGQEARLRCSPMKGHSHVYWYRQLPEEGLKFMVYLQKENIIDESGMPKERFSAEFPKEGPSILRIQQVVRGDSAAYFCASSRNKETQYFGPGTRLLVL.

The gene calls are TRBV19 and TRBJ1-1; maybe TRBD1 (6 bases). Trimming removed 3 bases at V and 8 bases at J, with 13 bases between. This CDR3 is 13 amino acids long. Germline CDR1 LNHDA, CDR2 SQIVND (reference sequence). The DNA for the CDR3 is TGTGCCAGTAGTATTACACAGGGTTCGGAAGCTTTCTTT. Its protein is CASSITQGSEAFF.

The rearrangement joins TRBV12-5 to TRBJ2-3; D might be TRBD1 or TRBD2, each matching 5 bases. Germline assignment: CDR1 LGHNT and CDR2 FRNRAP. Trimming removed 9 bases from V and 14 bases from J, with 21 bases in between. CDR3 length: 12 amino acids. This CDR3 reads CASGRRDGLPYF. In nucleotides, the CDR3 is TGTGCTAGCGGACGCCGGGACGGTCTACCGTATTTT.

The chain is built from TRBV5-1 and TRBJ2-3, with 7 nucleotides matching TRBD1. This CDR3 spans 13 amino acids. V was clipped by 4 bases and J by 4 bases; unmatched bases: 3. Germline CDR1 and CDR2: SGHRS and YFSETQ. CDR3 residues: CASSPTGADTQYF. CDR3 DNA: TGCGCCAGCAGCCCCACAGGGGCAGATACGCAGTATTTT.